The rows below give T cell receptor beta chains drawn from one sample of a study of T cells in Graves' hyperthyroidism and ophthalmopathy. MiXCR was run by TCRdb on the multiplex PCR reads, yielding one entry per CDR3 protein. The sample lists about 200,000 distinct CDR3 sequences, roughly a sixth seen once, with about half in the top ten. Sequences were obtained from blood. The receptor set was obtained from a woman in her forties or fifties with Graves' hyperthyroidism. Each CDR3 is given with its conserved first and last residue. D genes are given only for firm matches. Size tells how often a clone was seen (once, few, many) or the class of an expanded clone, and some rows leave it out.

>.|many|TRBV6-1|TRBJ1-1
TGTGCCAGCGTACGCTGGGCACTAAACACTGAAGCTTTCTTT
CASVRWALNTEAFF
>.|many|TRBV29-1|TRBJ1-2
TGCAGCGTTGGGGGGCAGGGTCTTGCCTATGGCTACACCTTC
CSVGGQGLAYGYTF
>TRBD1|.|TRBV5-8|TRBJ1-1
TGTGCCAGCAGAAAATTTGGGACAGGGCTCCGCGCTTTCTTT
CASRKFGTGLRAFF
>.|medium-sized|TRBV2|TRBJ1-2
TGTGCCAGCGATTACCCGCGCCGAGGGGCTAACTATGGCTACACCTTC
CASDYPRRGANYGYTF
>.|.|TRBV7-8|TRBJ1-1
TGTGCCAGCAGCTTACGGGCTGAAGCTTTCTTT
CASSLRAEAFF
>.|many|TRBV7-9|TRBJ2-7
TGTGCCAGCAGTCCGGCCTACGAGCAGTACTTC
CASSPAYEQYF
>.|.|TRBV6-2/TRBV6-3|TRBJ1-5
TGTGCCAGCAGTCCGCCGGGACATAATAGCAATCAGCCCCAGCATTTT
CASSPPGHNSNQPQHF
>.|few|TRBV20-1|TRBJ2-7
TGCAGTGCTACCCCAGACGTCAGGCACGAGCAGTACTTC
CSATPDVRHEQYF
>TRBD1|.|TRBV14|TRBJ1-1
TGTGCCAGCAGCTATTTGACAGGGGGCACTGAAGCTTTCTTT
CASSYLTGGTEAFF
>.|.|TRBV28|TRBJ2-7
TGTGCCAGCAGTCCAGGGCCGTACGAGCAGTACTTC
CASSPGPYEQYF
>.|many|TRBV7-9|TRBJ2-1
TGTGCCAGCAGCTTAGGTTACGGGAACGGTGAGCAGTTCTTC
CASSLGYGNGEQFF
>TRBD1|.|TRBV7-9|TRBJ1-6
TGTGCCAGCAGCTTGGGACAGGGAGCGAATTCACCCCTCCACTTT
CASSLGQGANSPLHF
>.|few|TRBV19|TRBJ1-4
TGTGCCAGTAGTATTTTCGGGGTCTCTTCGACTAATGAAAAACTGTTTTTT
CASSIFGVSSTNEKLFF
>TRBD1|many|TRBV28|TRBJ2-5
TGTGCCAGCAGTTTGGAGGGACAGGGGCAAGAGACCCAGTACTTC
CASSLEGQGQETQYF
>TRBD2|many|TRBV30|TRBJ2-5
TGTGCCTGGTTAAGCGGGGGGTACCAAGAGACCCAGTACTTC
CAWLSGGYQETQYF
>.|.|TRBV18|TRBJ1-5
TGTGCCAGCTCAGCCTACACAGACCAAAACAATCAGCCCCAGCATTTT
CASSAYTDQNNQPQHF
>.|.|TRBV29-1|TRBJ2-7
TGCAGCGCCGGGACAAGGAGCTACGAGCAGTACTTC
CSAGTRSYEQYF
>.|many|TRBV12-3/TRBV12-4|TRBJ1-5
TGTGCCAGCAGTTTCCAACGGCAGCCCCAGCATTTT
CASSFQRQPQHF
>TRBD2|many|TRBV12-3/TRBV12-4|TRBJ2-1
TGTGCCAGCAGTTTAGTCCTTTGGACTAGCGGGAGGAAACTGAATGAGCAGTTCTTC
CASSLVLWTSGRKLNEQFF
>.|few|TRBV3-1|TRBJ2-6
TGTGCCAGCAGCCAGGCAGGGTCCGGGGCCAACGTCCTGACTTTC
CASSQAGSGANVLTF
>.|.|TRBV3-1|TRBJ2-3
TGTGCCAGCAGCCAGTTTATAACCGGGGCAGATACGCAGTATTTT
CASSQFITGADTQYF
>TRBD2|few|TRBV6-6|TRBJ2-1
TGTGCCAGCAGTTACCAAATACTAGCGGAACACTACAATGAGCAGTTCTTC
CASSYQILAEHYNEQFF
>TRBD1|many|TRBV12-3/TRBV12-4|TRBJ1-5
TGTGCCAGCAGTGTCGACAGGGGGCATCAGCCCCAGCATTTT
CASSVDRGHQPQHF
>TRBD2|many|TRBV15|TRBJ2-7
TGTGCCACCAGCAGAGTGGTGACTAGCGGAACCTACGAGCAGTACTTC
CATSRVVTSGTYEQYF
>.|.|TRBV7-8|TRBJ2-7
TGTGCCAGCTTCGACGGGAGCTCCTACGAGCAGTACTTC
CASFDGSSYEQYF
>.|many|TRBV28|TRBJ1-1
TGTGCCAGCAGTTTTTCAGGGACGGTTAACACTGAAGCTTTCTTT
CASSFSGTVNTEAFF
>TRBD2|.|TRBV19|TRBJ2-1
TGTGCCAGTACTCACGGGAGGCACAATGAGCAGTTCTTC
CASTHGRHNEQFF
>TRBD1|many|TRBV27|TRBJ1-1
TGTGCCAGCAGTCCCCACCCCGACAGGGACGCGAACACTGAAGCTTTCTTT
CASSPHPDRDANTEAFF
>.|.|TRBV27|TRBJ2-5
TGTGCCAGCAGTTTAACGGCCTACCAAGAGACCCAGTACTTC
CASSLTAYQETQYF
>.|many|TRBV27|TRBJ2-3
TGTGCCAGCAGAGGATGGAGAGAGGGGGTTATCACAGATACGCAGTATTTT
CASRGWREGVITDTQYF
>.|few|TRBV6-1|TRBJ2-3
TGTGCCAGCAGCTCGGACGGGTTACGAAATACGCAGTATTTT
CASSSDGLRNTQYF
>.|many|TRBV20-1|TRBJ2-1
TGCAGTGCTAGAGATCGGCTAGCCGTCGAGGAGCAGTTCTTC
CSARDRLAVEEQFF
>.|many|TRBV4-1|TRBJ2-3
TGCGCCAGCAGCCAACAGGGGACAGATACGCAGTATTTT
CASSQQGTDTQYF
>TRBD2|many|TRBV11-2|TRBJ2-7
TGTGCCAGCAGCTTCCGCGGGACTAGCGGGTTCTACGAGCAGTACTTC
CASSFRGTSGFYEQYF
>.|many|TRBV20-1|TRBJ1-1
TGCAGTGCTCAGAACACCGGGTCCCGTGGAGCTTTCTTT
CSAQNTGSRGAFF
>.|.|TRBV7-2|TRBJ2-7
TGTGCCAGCAGCTTTGGGGGAAGCAACGAGCAGTACTTC
CASSFGGSNEQYF
>.|many|TRBV20-1|TRBJ2-7
TGCAGTGCTAGCGGGAGAGGGGGGTACGAGCAGTACTTC
CSASGRGGYEQYF
>TRBD1|many|TRBV11-2|TRBJ2-1
TGTGCCAGCAGCTTAGGTTCGGGACAGGGGACCGATGAGCAGTTCTTC
CASSLGSGQGTDEQFF
>.|few|TRBV9|TRBJ2-7
TGTGCCAGCCCTTGGCGGGTCCACCCCACCTCCTACTCCTACGAGCAGTACTTC
CASPWRVHPTSYSYEQYF
>.|many|TRBV7-9|TRBJ2-1
TGTGCCAGCAGCCCAATATCAGCCGCGATGAGCAATGAGCAGTTCTTC
CASSPISAAMSNEQFF
>TRBD2|few|TRBV10-3|TRBJ2-1
TGTGCCATCAGTGAAACCGGGACTAGCGGGAGGGCCAACAATGAGCAGTTCTTC
CAISETGTSGRANNEQFF
>TRBD2|.|TRBV29-1|TRBJ2-1
TGCAGCGTTGAGACCCCGACTGGCGGGAGGTACTCCTACAATGAGCAGTTCTTC
CSVETPTGGRYSYNEQFF